Below, one TCR beta chain is given with its context. CDR1 is MDHEN, CDR2 SYDVKM, per germline. Trimming took 9 bases from V and 4 from J, leaving 12 bases between them. This CDR3 is 12 amino acids long. This entry belongs to a study of blood T cell repertoires in COVID-19. Sequenced by immunoSEQ multiplex PCR; TCRdb stores in-frame clones only, minus some. The sample holds fewer than 250,000 clones, 80% to 85% seen once. The genes are TRBV28 and TRBJ1-1; D is perhaps TRBD1 (6 bases). The receptor's source is a human donor in a cohort sampled during active COVID-19. Sequenced: peripheral blood. The CDR3 loop reads CASFHRATEAFF. The CDR3 DNA reads TGTGCCAGTTTTCACAGGGCCACTGAAGCTTTCTTT.